These T cell receptor beta chains were read from a single sample in a study of blood T cell repertoires in COVID-19. Assay used: immunoSEQ multiplex PCR; TCRdb lists only in-frame clones, some missing. The sample lists around 250,000 clones, about four fifths occurring once. Material for sequencing was peripheral blood. The receptors here all came from a woman aged 18-30 years with acute or convalescent COVID-19. Each CDR3 is given with its conserved first and last residue. The D gene is left open where the match is weak. A row's size may be missing; if present it is once, few, many or a size class.

V	D	length	J	size	DNA	CDR3
TRBV2	TRBD2	15	TRBJ2-2	-	TGTGCCAGCACTCCATTTGGGGGGGTGACCGGGGAGCTGTTTTTT	CASTPFGGVTGELFF
TRBV7-3	TRBD1	13	TRBJ1-6	-	TGTGCCAGCAGCTCGACAGGGAATTCACCCCTCCACTTT	CASSSTGNSPLHF
TRBV11-3	-	14	TRBJ1-4	-	TGTGCCAGCAGCTTTCAAGGACTGGGGGAAAAACTGTTTTTT	CASSFQGLGEKLFF
TRBV12-3/TRBV12-4	TRBD1	13	TRBJ1-1	-	TGTGCCAGCAGCCGGACAGGGGATTGGCAAGCTTTCTTT	CASSRTGDWQAFF
TRBV13	TRBD2	16	TRBJ2-7	-	TGTGCCAGCAGCCTACACCTTAGCGGGAGTTCTGGCGAGCAGTACTTC	CASSLHLSGSSGEQYF
TRBV6-2/TRBV6-3	TRBD1	15	TRBJ1-6	once	TGTGCCAGCAGTCACGGCGTGACAGGGGGCTCACCCCTCCACTTT	CASSHGVTGGSPLHF
TRBV10-2	-	13	TRBJ2-7	-	TGCGCCAGCAGTGGTAGCGGCCCCTACGAGCAGTACTTC	CASSGSGPYEQYF
TRBV7-2	TRBD1	14	TRBJ2-1	-	TGTGCCAGCAGCTTTGACAGGGGCTACAATGAGCAGTTCTTC	CASSFDRGYNEQFF
TRBV30	-	16	TRBJ2-6	-	TGTGCCTGGAGTCGCGGGGGCCTGTCTGGGGCCAACGTCCTGACTTTC	CAWSRGGLSGANVLTF
TRBV2	-	17	TRBJ1-2	-	TGTGCCAGCAGTGTCTCGGTAACAGACGACAAGGTTTATGGCTACACCTTC	CASSVSVTDDKVYGYTF
TRBV6-5	-	13	TRBJ1-1	-	TGTGCCAGTCAGGGTATCCGGAACACTGAAGCTTTCTTT	CASQGIRNTEAFF
TRBV6-2/TRBV6-3	-	17	TRBJ2-4	-	TGTGCCAGCAGTTCTGTAAGCTCTACGAAAGCCAAAAACATTCAGTACTTC	CASSSVSSTKAKNIQYF
TRBV29-1	-	14	TRBJ1-1	-	TGCAGCGTTGAAGATCACTCAGGGGCCACTGAAGCTTTCTTT	CSVEDHSGATEAFF
TRBV5-6	TRBD1	17	TRBJ1-4	many	TGTGCCAGCAGATATACGTACAGGGGGCGCAATAATGAAAAACTGTTTTTT	CASRYTYRGRNNEKLFF
TRBV29-1	TRBD2	14	TRBJ2-1	-	TGCAGCGTTGAATGGAGCGGGAGGGCCAATGAGCAGTTCTTC	CSVEWSGRANEQFF
TRBV29-1	TRBD1	12	TRBJ2-7	-	TGCAGCGTTCCCGGACAGGTGGGTGAGCAGTACTTC	CSVPGQVGEQYF
TRBV5-1	-	15	TRBJ1-4	-	TGCGCCAGCAGCCAGTGGGGGGCAACTAATGAAAAACTGTTTTTT	CASSQWGATNEKLFF
TRBV6-5	-	13	TRBJ1-1	-	TGTGCCAGCAGTCCGGACAGAGTGACTGAAGCTTTCTTT	CASSPDRVTEAFF
TRBV7-9	-	13	TRBJ2-5	once	TGTGCCAGCAGCGTCGGAGTCTGGGAGACCCAGTACTTC	CASSVGVWETQYF
TRBV29-1	-	14	TRBJ2-5	-	TGCAGCGTCCGACCGAGGAGTTGGCAAGAGACCCAGTACTTC	CSVRPRSWQETQYF
TRBV18	-	16	TRBJ1-2	-	TGTGCCAGCTCACCACAAGGGGACATAGCACGAGGTGGCTACACCTTC	CASSPQGDIARGGYTF
TRBV7-9	-	14	TRBJ2-2	-	TGTGCCAGCAGCTTATCGGGGGTCACCGGGGAGCTGTTTTTT	CASSLSGVTGELFF
TRBV19	-	12	TRBJ2-1	-	TGTGCCAGTACCCAGGGGATGAATGAGCAGTTCTTC	CASTQGMNEQFF
TRBV29-1	TRBD2	15	TRBJ2-2	-	TGCAGCGTTGATGGGGCTAGCGGAAACACCGGGGAGCTGTTTTTT	CSVDGASGNTGELFF
TRBV11-2	-	14	TRBJ1-1	-	TGTGCCAGCAGCTTAGGTACAGGGCCCACTGAAGCTTTCTTT	CASSLGTGPTEAFF
TRBV3-1/TRBV3-2	TRBD2	18	TRBJ2-3	-	TGTGCCAGCAGCCAAGAAGGGACTAGCGGTCCCATAGGGGATACGCAGTATTTT	CASSQEGTSGPIGDTQYF
TRBV30	-	13	TRBJ1-1	-	TGTGCCTGGAGTACCGGTTATACGACTGAAGCTTTCTTT	CAWSTGYTTEAFF
TRBV6-2/TRBV6-3	-	14	TRBJ1-5	-	TGTGCCAGCAGTGGGCAGGGTATAGGTCAGCCCCAGCATTTT	CASSGQGIGQPQHF
TRBV19	TRBD1	13	TRBJ1-4	-	TGTGCCAGTAGTCCCGACAGGGCAGAAAAACTGTTTTTT	CASSPDRAEKLFF
TRBV28	TRBD2	14	TRBJ2-7	-	TGTGCCAGCAGACAAGCGGGAGTCACCTACGAGCAGTACTTC	CASRQAGVTYEQYF
TRBV28	TRBD1	14	TRBJ2-7	-	TGTGCCAGCAGCCAGGGACAGGGACCCTACGAGCAGTACTTC	CASSQGQGPYEQYF
TRBV27	-	15	TRBJ1-4	-	TGTGCCAGCAGTCTTAAGGGGTTGTTTGGTGAAAAACTGTTTTTT	CASSLKGLFGEKLFF
TRBV6-5	-	13	TRBJ1-5	-	TGTGCCAGCAGTTACACTGCGGGTCAGCCCCAGCATTTT	CASSYTAGQPQHF
TRBV19	-	15	TRBJ1-5	-	TGTGCCAGTAGTAAAGGGGCATTCTACAATCAGCCCCAGCATTTT	CASSKGAFYNQPQHF
TRBV12-3/TRBV12-4	-	12	TRBJ2-1	-	TGTGCCAGCGGGAGTTTGGGAGGTGAGCAGTTCTTC	CASGSLGGEQFF
TRBV6-2/TRBV6-3	TRBD1	16	TRBJ2-1	-	TGTGCCAGCAGTATAGGGGCAGGGGGCCAGTACAATGAGCAGTTCTTC	CASSIGAGGQYNEQFF
TRBV19	-	15	TRBJ2-2	-	TGTGCCAGTAGTCCCCGTAGCCTAAACACCGGGGAGCTGTTTTTT	CASSPRSLNTGELFF
TRBV6-6	TRBD2	15	TRBJ2-7	-	TGTGCCAGCAGTCTCAAGGCTAGCGGCTCCTACGAGCAGTACTTC	CASSLKASGSYEQYF
TRBV4-1	-	15	TRBJ2-3	-	TGCGCCAGCAGCCAGGCTAGCGAACCCACAGATACGCAGTATTTT	CASSQASEPTDTQYF
TRBV5-1	TRBD2	18	TRBJ2-1	-	TGCGCCAGCAGCCCTAGCGGGAGGGCCTTGGGCTCCTACAATGAGCAGTTCTTC	CASSPSGRALGSYNEQFF
TRBV6-2/TRBV6-3	-	14	TRBJ1-2	-	TGTGCCAGCAGTGACAGGAACAGCCGGGGTGGCTACACCTTC	CASSDRNSRGGYTF
TRBV11-2	-	14	TRBJ1-2	once	TGTGCCAGCAGCTTAGTTAGCCTAAACTATGGCTACACCTTC	CASSLVSLNYGYTF
TRBV11-2	TRBD2	14	TRBJ2-7	once	TGTGCCAGCAGCCCTAGCGGGAGTATCTACGAGCAGTACTTC	CASSPSGSIYEQYF
TRBV6-6	TRBD2	15	TRBJ2-5	-	TGTGCCAGCAAGGCTAGCGGGAGGGGGGGGGAGACCCAGTACTTC	CASKASGRGGETQYF
TRBV3-1/TRBV3-2	-	14	TRBJ2-7	once	TGTGCCAGCAGCCAAGAGGGTCCGGGGAGCGAACAGTACTTC	CASSQEGPGSEQYF
TRBV20-1	-	11	TRBJ2-3	once	TGCAGTGCTCAAGCCCCAGATACGCAGTATTTT	CSAQAPDTQYF
TRBV27	-	15	TRBJ2-1	-	TGTGCCAGCACCTCCGGGAGCCCATCCTACAATGAGCAGTTCTTC	CASTSGSPSYNEQFF
TRBV7-2	TRBD2	16	TRBJ2-7	few	TGTGCCAGCAGCTTAGCGGGGACTACCGTTTCTTACGAGCAGTACTTC	CASSLAGTTVSYEQYF
TRBV9	-	14	TRBJ2-7	-	TGTGCCAGCAGGAGAGAAGGGGACTTCGGTGAGCAGTACTTC	CASRREGDFGEQYF
TRBV5-6	TRBD1	16	TRBJ1-3	-	TGTGCCAGCAGCATGGCAGGGGGCGCAGGTGGAAACACCATATATTTT	CASSMAGGAGGNTIYF
TRBV6-2/TRBV6-3	TRBD1	17	TRBJ1-1	-	TGTGCCAGCAGCCCCCGGGAGGGGGCGGTTGTGGCCACTGAAGCTTTCTTT	CASSPREGAVVATEAFF
TRBV12-3/TRBV12-4	TRBD2	13	TRBJ2-5	once	TGTGCCAGCAGACAACCCGGGGGGGGGACCCAGTACTTC	CASRQPGGGTQYF
TRBV5-1	TRBD1	15	TRBJ1-1	-	TGCGCCAGCAGAGGGACAGGAAACCGGAACACTGAAGCTTTCTTT	CASRGTGNRNTEAFF
TRBV11-2	-	15	TRBJ2-1	-	TGTGCCAGCAGCGCGACTGGGAGCTCCTACAATGAGCAGTTCTTC	CASSATGSSYNEQFF